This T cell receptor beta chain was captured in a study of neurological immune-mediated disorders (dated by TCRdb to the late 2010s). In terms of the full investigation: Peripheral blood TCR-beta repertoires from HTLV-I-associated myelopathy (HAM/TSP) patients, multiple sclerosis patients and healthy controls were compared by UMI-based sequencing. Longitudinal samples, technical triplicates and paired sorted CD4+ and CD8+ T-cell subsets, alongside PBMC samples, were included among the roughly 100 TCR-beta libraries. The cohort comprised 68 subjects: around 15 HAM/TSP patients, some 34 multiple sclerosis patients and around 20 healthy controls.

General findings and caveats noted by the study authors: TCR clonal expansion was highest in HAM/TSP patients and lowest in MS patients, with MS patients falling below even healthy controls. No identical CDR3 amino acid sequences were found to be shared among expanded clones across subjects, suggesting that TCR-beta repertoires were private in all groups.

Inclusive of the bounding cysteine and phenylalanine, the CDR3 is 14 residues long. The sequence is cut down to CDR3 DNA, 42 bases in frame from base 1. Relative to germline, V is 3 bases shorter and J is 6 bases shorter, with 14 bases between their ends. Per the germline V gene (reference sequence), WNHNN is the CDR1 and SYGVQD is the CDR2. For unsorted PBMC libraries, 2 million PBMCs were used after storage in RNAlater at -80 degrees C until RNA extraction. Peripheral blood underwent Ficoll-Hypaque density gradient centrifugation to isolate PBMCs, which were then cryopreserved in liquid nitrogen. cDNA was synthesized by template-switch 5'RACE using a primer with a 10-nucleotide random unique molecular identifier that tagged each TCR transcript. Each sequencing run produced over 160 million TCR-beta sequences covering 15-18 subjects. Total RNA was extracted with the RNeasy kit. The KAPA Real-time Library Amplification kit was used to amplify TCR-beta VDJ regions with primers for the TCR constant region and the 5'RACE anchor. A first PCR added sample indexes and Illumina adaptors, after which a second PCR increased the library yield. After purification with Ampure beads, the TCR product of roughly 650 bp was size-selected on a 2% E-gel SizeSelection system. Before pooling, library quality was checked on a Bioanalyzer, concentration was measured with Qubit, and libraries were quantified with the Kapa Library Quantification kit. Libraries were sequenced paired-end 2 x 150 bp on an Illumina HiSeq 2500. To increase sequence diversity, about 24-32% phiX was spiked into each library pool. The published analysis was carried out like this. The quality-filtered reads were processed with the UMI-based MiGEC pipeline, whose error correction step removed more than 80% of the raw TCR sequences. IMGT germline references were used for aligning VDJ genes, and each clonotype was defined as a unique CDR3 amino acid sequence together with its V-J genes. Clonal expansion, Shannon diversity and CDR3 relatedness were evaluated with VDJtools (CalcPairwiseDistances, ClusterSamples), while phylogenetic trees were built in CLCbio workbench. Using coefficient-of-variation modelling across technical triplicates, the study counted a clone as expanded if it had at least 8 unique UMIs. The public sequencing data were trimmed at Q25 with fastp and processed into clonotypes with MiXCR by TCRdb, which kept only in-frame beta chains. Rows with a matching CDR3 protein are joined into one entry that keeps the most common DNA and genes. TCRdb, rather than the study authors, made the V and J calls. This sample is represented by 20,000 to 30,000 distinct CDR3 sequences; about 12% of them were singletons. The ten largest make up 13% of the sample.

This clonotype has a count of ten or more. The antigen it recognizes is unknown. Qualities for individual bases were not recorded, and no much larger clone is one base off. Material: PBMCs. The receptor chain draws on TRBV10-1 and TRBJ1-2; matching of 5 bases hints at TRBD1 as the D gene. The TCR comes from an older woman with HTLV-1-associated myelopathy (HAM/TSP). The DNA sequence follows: TGCGCCAGCAGTGATGGTGCAAGGGGTGATGGCTACACCTTC. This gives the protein CASSDGARGDGYTF.